A single sample gave rise to the 29 T cell receptor beta chains below, sequenced in a study of T cell responses to AZD1222 COVID-19 vaccine. Profiling relied on immunoSEQ multiplex PCR, and the TCRdb table lists in-frame clones only, not all of them. The table lists roughly 80,000 clones, 90% of them singletons, with under 5% in the top ten. The specimen comprised peripheral blood, sampled on day 0 of AZD1222 vaccination. The receptors come from an adult in good health.

V gene TRBV6-6 combines with J gene TRBJ1-4; 8 positions match TRBD1. Germline lookup yields CDR1 MNHNY and CDR2 SVGAGI (reference sequence). The CDR3 length is 14 residues. V lost 7 bases to trimming and J lost 5 bases; unmatched junction nucleotides: 6. CDR3 sequence: CASTRDRTNEKLFF. The DNA of the CDR3 is TGTGCCAGCACCCGGGACAGGACGAATGAAAAACTGTTTTTT.

This clone was recorded a few times. The rearrangement links TRBV7-3 to TRBJ1-1, with TRBD1 as a possible D gene (6 bases). Germline V gives CDR1 SGHTA, CDR2 FQGTGA. CDR3 length: 13 residues. Trimming shortened V by 6 bases and J by 1 base, and 9 bases separated the two germline ends. CDR3 sequence: CASSTGPNTEAFF. The DNA of the CDR3 is TGTGCCAGCAGTACAGGGCCGAACACTGAAGCTTTCTTT.

This clone was counted once. The genes are TRBV7-2 and TRBJ2-3; the match to TRBD1 covers 8 bases. This CDR3 is built from 13 residues. Germline values: CDR1 SGHTA, CDR2 FQGNSA. V trimming: 5 bases; J trimming: 6 bases; junction bases outside the gene matches: 4. The CDR3 loop reads CASSRTGLDTQYF. The CDR3 DNA sequence: TGTGCCAGCAGCCGGACAGGGTTGGATACGCAGTATTTT.

The chain couples TRBV25-1 to TRBJ2-2; 10 nucleotides align to TRBD1. Germline CDR1 is MGHDK and CDR2 is SYGVNS. The ends lost 1 base at V and 5 bases at J; junction bases unmatched: 4. CDR3 length: 16 residues. The chain's CDR3 is CASSELGQGVTGELFF. CDR3 nucleotides: TGTGCCAGCAGTGAATTAGGACAGGGGGTAACCGGGGAGCTGTTTTTT.

The chain recombines TRBV6-1 with TRBJ1-1, with 7 positions matching TRBD1. The CDR3 covers 19 residues. Trimming took 4 bases from V and 4 from J; bases not matched to a gene: 21. Germline V gene lookup returns CDR1 MNHNS and CDR2 SASEGT. The DNA of the CDR3 is TGTGCCAGCAGTGGCCCGATGACAGGGAGGATGAGGGTTAGCACTGAAGCTTTCTTT. Encoded protein: CASSGPMTGRMRVSTEAFF.

The rearrangement joins TRBV19 to TRBJ2-5, with 8 bases matching TRBD2. Germline V gene sequence: CDR1 LNHDA, CDR2 SQIVND (reference sequence). The CDR3 totals 14 residues. The trim removed 2 bases at V and 5 bases at J, leaving 4 bases unmatched. The CDR3 sequence: CASSIPGGWETQYF. CDR3 in DNA: TGTGCCAGTAGTATACCGGGGGGGTGGGAGACCCAGTACTTC.

The CDR3 region has the DNA TGTGCCAGCAGCTTTGATCTTCTCTCTGGAAACACCATATATTTT. Translation: CASSFDLLSGNTIYF. The genes are TRBV5-4 and TRBJ1-3; D is undetermined. CDR3 size: 15 residues. Germline assignment: CDR1 SGHNT and CDR2 YYREEE (reference sequence). Trimming cost V 2 bases and J 0 bases, with 9 bases left between them.

The chain links TRBV5-1 to TRBJ1-5; D may be TRBD1 (5 bases). V lost 4 bases and J 5 bases, leaving 16 bases between the germline ends. CDR1 SGHRS and CDR2 YFSETQ come from the germline V gene. There are 15 residues in the CDR3. CDR3 sequence: CASSLSGARHQPQHF. The CDR3 DNA reads as TGCGCCAGCAGCCTAAGCGGGGCGCGGCATCAGCCCCAGCATTTT. Supplemented by reference TRBV5-1 and TRBJ1-5, the full variable domain reads KAGVTQTPRYLIKTRGQQVTLSCSPISGHRSVSWYQQTPGQGLQFLFEYFSETQRNKGNFPGRFSGRQFSNSRSEMNVSTLELGDSALYLCASSLSGARHQPQHFGDGTRLSIL.

V and J are TRBV30 and TRBJ2-2; the D gene is possibly TRBD2 (5 bases). The CDR3 covers 14 residues. Germline-derived CDR1 and CDR2 are GTSNPN and SVGIG (reference sequence). Trimming removed 5 bases from V and 0 bases from J, with 10 bases in between. CDR3 bases: TGTGCCTGGTGGCGACTAACGAACACCGGGGAGCTGTTTTTT. Translating it yields CAWWRLTNTGELFF.

This chain uses TRBV2 with TRBJ1-4; D unclear. This CDR3 spans 15 amino acids. Trimming shortened V by 4 bases and J by 0 bases, and 9 bases separated the two germline ends. Looked up from germline, CDR1 is SNHLY and CDR2 is FYNNEI. The CDR3 nucleotides read TGTGCCAGCAGTGGGGGAGTTGCAACTAATGAAAAACTGTTTTTT. Translated, it gives CASSGGVATNEKLFF.

This rearrangement joins TRBV19 to TRBJ1-5; TRBD1 aligns across 12 bases. The germline V gene encodes CDR1 LNHDA and CDR2 SQIVND (reference sequence). With 9 bases clipped from V and 5 bases from J, the junction kept 11 bases outside the gene matches. The CDR3 has 16 residues. In DNA, the CDR3 is TGTGCCAGCACAACCCCGGGACAGGGGGCCGATCAGCCCCAGCATTTT. Its translation is CASTTPGQGADQPQHF.

The rearrangement links TRBV11-2 to TRBJ2-7; a weak D match, TRBD2 (5 bases). Per the germline V gene, CDR1 is SGHAT and CDR2 is FQNNGV. CDR3 length: 17 amino acids. Trimming stripped 3 bases from V and 2 bases from J, with 20 bases between. CDR3 loop: CASSFGGRRLRTYEQYF. CDR3 in DNA: TGTGCCAGCAGCTTCGGAGGACGGAGACTCCGCACCTACGAGCAGTACTTC.

The chain employs TRBV20-1 and TRBJ1-1; D might be TRBD1 (5 bases). Trimming took 3 bases from V and 6 from J, leaving 8 bases between them. Germline CDR1 DFQATT, CDR2 SNEGSKA (reference sequence). The CDR3 spans 11 residues. CDR3 DNA: TGCAGTGCTAGGGGGGGGTCTGAAGCTTTCTTT. Its translation: CSARGGSEAFF.

The chain links TRBV7-3 to TRBJ1-1; possible D gene TRBD1, 5 bases. Trimming cost V 0 bases and J 9 bases, with 11 bases left between them. The V gene's germline CDR1 is SGHTA and CDR2 FQGTGA. The CDR3 consists of 13 residues. CDR3 protein: CASSLTVTGKAFF. CDR3 DNA sequence: TGTGCCAGCAGCTTAACGGTAACAGGAAAAGCTTTCTTT.

V usage is TRBV19 and J usage is TRBJ1-5, with 8 bases fitting TRBD1. V lost 11 bases, J lost 7 bases, and 10 bases stayed unmatched. The length of the CDR3 is 13 residues. From germline, CDR1 is LNHDA and CDR2 SQIVND (reference sequence). Here the CDR3 reads CAASGTGGQPQHF. The CDR3 DNA reads TGTGCCGCGAGCGGGACAGGCGGCCAGCCCCAGCATTTT.

V usage is TRBV3-1 (or the pseudogene TRBV3-2) and J usage is TRBJ1-3; a possible D gene is TRBD1 (5 bases). CDR1 is LGHDT, CDR2 YNNKEL, per germline (reference sequence). The CDR3 is 15 amino acids. Trimming stripped 4 bases from V and 4 bases from J, with 14 bases between. CDR3 in amino acids: CASSPRAGWGNTIYF. The CDR3 nucleotides read TGTGCCAGCAGCCCCCGCGCAGGGTGGGGAAACACCATATATTTT.

This chain joins TRBV2 and TRBJ1-1; D is unclear. In germline, CDR1 is SNHLY, CDR2 FYNNEI. This CDR3 comprises 13 residues. V was cut by 7 bases and J by 0 bases, with 9 bases left in between. The CDR3 region is CASKEDLNTEAFF. In DNA, the CDR3 is TGTGCCAGCAAGGAGGACTTGAACACTGAAGCTTTCTTT.

J is TRBJ2-7 and V is TRBV6-2 or TRBV6-3; D is ambiguous. Germline CDR1 is MNHEY and CDR2 is SVGEGT. V gave up 5 bases and J gave up 4 bases, with 6 bases separating them. This CDR3 contains 11 residues. CDR3 in amino acids: CASSAPYEQYF. The CDR3 coding sequence is TGTGCCAGCAGTGCCCCTTACGAGCAGTACTTC.

The chain has TRBV9 and TRBJ2-4; 10 bases are a match to TRBD1. The germline V gene has CDR1 SGDLS and CDR2 YYNGEE. V dropped 5 bases and J dropped 0; count of bases not matched to a gene: 11. The CDR3 length is 18 residues. CDR3 nucleotide sequence: TGTGCCAGCAGTCCCGATCAGGGACAGGGGCTAGCCAAAAACATTCAGTACTTC. Its translation: CASSPDQGQGLAKNIQYF.

Only one count was recorded for this clone. The chain is built from TRBV6-5 and TRBJ1-1; possibly TRBD1 for D (6 bases). Germline CDR1 MNHEY, CDR2 SVGAGI. V gave up 6 bases and J gave up 7 bases, with 15 bases separating them. This CDR3 spans 13 amino acids. For the CDR3, the DNA is TGTGCCAGCAGCGAGGGGGTGACGGTTGAAGCTTTCTTT. Translation: CASSEGVTVEAFF.

CDR3 protein: CASSSTGHNEQFF. DNA of the CDR3: TGTGCCAGCAGCTCTACGGGCCACAATGAGCAGTTCTTC. The rearrangement uses TRBV5-5 and TRBJ2-1; D uncertain. This CDR3 is 13 amino acids long. Germline loops: CDR1 SGHKS, CDR2 YYEKEE (reference sequence). V dropped 3 bases and J dropped 5 bases, with 9 bases sitting between them.

V gene TRBV5-1 combines with J gene TRBJ1-4, with D perhaps matching TRBD1 (5 bases). The CDR3 covers 16 residues. Trimming took off 0 bases at V and 4 bases at J, with 13 bases between the two ends. Germline V gene lookup returns CDR1 SGHRS and CDR2 YFSETQ. CDR3 in amino acids: CASSLADQGGNEKLFF. Written as DNA, the CDR3 is TGCGCCAGCAGCTTGGCCGATCAGGGCGGTAATGAAAAACTGTTTTTT.

The sample holds one count of this clone. The V gene is TRBV15, the J gene TRBJ2-5; D is unresolved. Trimming removed 0 bases from V and 4 bases from J, with 0 bases in between. Germline CDR1 reads LNHNV; CDR2 reads YYDKDF (reference sequence). The CDR3 runs to 11 residues. The CDR3 nucleotides read TGTGCCACCAGCAGAGAAGAGACCCAGTACTTC. This encodes CATSREETQYF.

This chain joins TRBV5-1 and TRBJ2-2; the match to TRBD2 covers 7 bases. V trimming: 0 bases; J trimming: 4 bases; junction bases outside the gene matches: 3. CDR3 length equals 15 residues. CDR1 is SGHRS, CDR2 YFSETQ, per germline. CDR3 bases: TGCGCCAGCAGCTTGGCCGGCGGGGGCACCGGGGAGCTGTTTTTT. Amino acids: CASSLAGGGTGELFF.

This clone was seen a handful of times. The chain combines TRBV4-1 with TRBJ2-7; D gene uncertain. The ends were cut back, 4 bases at V and 3 bases at J, with 10 bases in the middle. This CDR3 is built from 13 residues. Germline V gene data show CDR1 as MGHRA and CDR2 as YSYEKL. CDR3 region: CASSLSTGYEQYF. As DNA, the CDR3 is TGCGCCAGCAGCCTTTCCACGGGCTACGAGCAGTACTTC.

The CDR3 nucleotides read TGCAGCGTTGTTGACCTTTCTAATTCACCCCTCCACTTT. It yields the protein CSVVDLSNSPLHF. The V call is TRBV29-1, the J call TRBJ1-6, with D unclear. This CDR3 region has 13 residues. Trimming left V 4 bases short and J 6 bases short, with 10 bases between. CDR1 and CDR2 (germline): SQVTM, ANQGSEA. Complete variable domain (other parts from reference TRBV29-1 and TRBJ1-6): SAVISQKPSRDICQRGTSLTIQCQVDSQVTMMFWYRQQPGQSLTLIATANQGSEATYESGFVIDKFPISRPNLTFSTLTVSNMSPEDSSIYLCSVVDLSNSPLHFGNGTRLTVT.

The genes are TRBV12-3 or TRBV12-4 and TRBJ2-7, with a possible D match to TRBD2 (5 bases). The CDR3 has 13 residues. V lost 5 bases and J 5 bases, leaving 13 bases between the germline ends. CDR3 in amino acids: CASSPRDPNEQYF. CDR3 bases: TGTGCCAGCAGTCCCCGGGATCCCAACGAGCAGTACTTC.

The J gene is TRBJ2-2, the V gene TRBV12-3 or TRBV12-4; weak D call: TRBD1 (6 bases). The CDR3 has 13 residues. The V gene lost 6 bases and the J gene lost 7 bases, with 12 bases spanning the gap. The CDR3 reads CASSQQGFGELFF. The CDR3 DNA is TGTGCCAGCAGCCAACAGGGATTCGGGGAGCTGTTTTTT.

The genes are TRBV5-5 and TRBJ1-5; 7 positions agree with TRBD1. CDR1 and CDR2 (germline): SGHKS, YYEKEE (reference sequence). J lost 5 bases, V lost 4 bases, and 6 bases had no gene match. The length of the CDR3 is 14 residues. CDR3 loop: CASSVGTEYQPQHF. Here the CDR3 DNA reads TGTGCCAGCAGCGTAGGGACAGAATATCAGCCCCAGCATTTT.